These 23 T cell receptor beta chains came from one sample sequenced in a study of cytomegalovirus exposure and HLA in healthy donors. The primer mix had 60 Vbeta and 13 Jbeta primers. Using immunoSEQ multiplex PCR, the repertoire was profiled, and TCRdb retains in-frame clones only, with some absent. The table shows over 200,000 clones, with more than 70% occurring only once. The sequenced sample was PBMCs. These receptors came from a human donor in good health.

The gene calls are TRBV25-1 and TRBJ1-2, with 9 bases matching TRBD1. This CDR3 contains 12 residues. Germline V gene sequence: CDR1 MGHDK, CDR2 SYGVNS. The junction had 1 base not matched to a gene; V was cut back by 6 bases and J by 5 bases. CDR3 coding DNA: TGTGCCAGCAGCGGGACAGGGTATGGCTACACCTTC. Translation: CASSGTGYGYTF.

The chain joins TRBV28 to TRBJ2-7; 7 bases fit TRBD1. V shed 7 bases, J shed 3 bases, and the junction held 6 bases outside the gene matches. The CDR3 is 13 amino acids. Germline CDR1 is MDHEN and CDR2 is SYDVKM. The CDR3 loop reads CASNWDSNYEQYF. CDR3 DNA sequence: TGTGCCAGCAATTGGGACAGCAACTACGAGCAGTACTTC. Filled out from reference TRBV28 and TRBJ2-7, the complete variable domain reads DVKVTQSSRYLVKRTGEKVFLECVQDMDHENMFWYRQDPGLGLRLIYFSYDVKMKEKGDIPEGYSVSREKKERFSLILESASTNQTSMYLCASNWDSNYEQYFGPGTRLTVT.

The gene calls are TRBV11-3 and TRBJ2-7; a possible D gene is TRBD2 (5 bases). Trimming cost V 4 bases and J 6 bases, with 10 bases left between them. This CDR3 is 12 amino acids long. Germline V gives CDR1 SGHNT, CDR2 YENEEA. In nucleotides, the CDR3 is TGTGCCAGCAGCTCCGGCGGAGGCGAGCAGTACTTC. It translates to CASSSGGGEQYF.

The chain couples TRBV7-3 to TRBJ2-1, with 11 bases aligning to TRBD2. Trimming took 5 bases from V and 5 from J; bases not matched to a gene: 5. The CDR3 has 15 residues. Germline CDR1 and CDR2: SGHTA and FQGTGA. The chain's CDR3 is CASSLGLAENNEQFF. CDR3 bases: TGTGCCAGCAGCCTGGGACTAGCGGAGAACAATGAGCAGTTCTTC.

As for this clone: The junction differs from germline at one of its ends, possibly a read error. The V call is TRBV7-7, the J call TRBJ2-2; 9 nucleotides align to TRBD1. Germline lookup yields CDR1 SSHAT and CDR2 FNYEAQ (reference sequence). The CDR3 covers 14 residues. The CDR3 reads CASRTGVKTGELFF. DNA for the CDR3: TGTGCTAGCAGGACAGGGGTAAAGACCGGGGAGCTGTTTTTT.

The chain recombines TRBV18 with TRBJ2-1; TRBD2 agrees at 8 bases. Trimming took 5 bases from V and 6 from J; bases not matched to a gene: 6. This CDR3 is built from 14 residues. The germline gives CDR1 KGHSH, CDR2 LQKENI. The CDR3: CASSTGTSSNEQFF. Here the CDR3 DNA reads TGTGCCAGCTCAACCGGGACTAGTTCCAATGAGCAGTTCTTC.

The chain uses TRBV28 and TRBJ2-7; 12 bases align to TRBD2. CDR1 is MDHEN and CDR2 is SYDVKM in the germline V gene. The length of the CDR3 is 21 residues. Losses at the gene ends were 3 bases for V and 1 base for J; bases not matched to a gene: 19. The CDR3 DNA is TGTGCCAGCAGTTTGCCCGGGGGGTGGCTAGCGGGAGGGCCGATATCCTACGAGCAGTACTTC. It yields the protein CASSLPGGWLAGGPISYEQYF.

This rearrangement joins TRBV4-2 to TRBJ1-4; D perhaps matches TRBD1 (6 bases). Germline V gene data show CDR1 as LGHNA and CDR2 as YNFKEQ. V shed 3 bases and J shed 4 bases, with 15 bases lying between them. The CDR3 is made up of 16 amino acids. The CDR3 is CASSQQGQTFNEKLFF. For the CDR3, the DNA is TGTGCCAGCAGCCAGCAGGGACAAACCTTTAATGAAAAACTGTTTTTT.

This chain uses TRBV6-6 with TRBJ2-7; 10 bases line up with TRBD2. V lost 0 bases and J lost 5; bases outside the gene matches: 7. The CDR3 consists of 16 residues. Germline V gives CDR1 MNHNY, CDR2 SVGAGI (reference sequence). The CDR3 is CASSYSMASGSHEQYF. CDR3 in DNA: TGTGCCAGCAGTTACTCGATGGCTAGCGGGAGCCACGAGCAGTACTTC.

The chain is built from TRBV10-3 and TRBJ2-1; the D gene is possibly TRBD2 (6 bases). There are 18 residues in the CDR3. The V gene lost 0 bases and the J gene lost 3 bases, with 18 bases spanning the gap. In germline, CDR1 is ENHRY, CDR2 SYGVKD. The CDR3 loop reads CAISESGSGARIYNEQFF. As DNA, the CDR3 is TGTGCCATCAGTGAGTCGGGCTCGGGAGCTAGAATCTACAATGAGCAGTTCTTC.

The rearrangement joins TRBV18 to TRBJ2-2; D gene uncertain. This CDR3 region has 14 residues. Germline CDR1 reads KGHSH; CDR2 reads LQKENI. The V end was cut by 1 base, the J end by 4 bases, with 7 bases between. CDR3 residues: CASSPLPLTGELFF. The CDR3 coding sequence is TGTGCCAGCTCACCACTTCCTCTCACCGGGGAGCTGTTTTTT.

V gene TRBV19 combines with J gene TRBJ1-2; D remains unclear. The CDR3 consists of 16 residues. Looked up from germline, CDR1 is LNHDA and CDR2 is SQIVND (reference sequence). Deletions cut 5 bases from V and 0 bases from J, with 16 bases between. CDR3 sequence (DNA): TGTGCCAGTAGTCCAAGGACTGACAACCCTAACTATGGCTACACCTTC. It encodes CASSPRTDNPNYGYTF.

The CDR3 nucleotides are TGTGCCAGCAATCCGGGACAGGGTTACGAGCAGTACTTC. This translates into CASNPGQGYEQYF. This sequence joins TRBV6-1 and TRBJ2-7, with 9 positions matching TRBD1. The length of the CDR3 is 13 residues. With V trimmed by 7 bases and J by 4 bases, 5 bases remained unmatched. Germline assignment: CDR1 MNHNS and CDR2 SASEGT.

J is TRBJ2-3 and V is TRBV2; D unresolved. CDR3 size: 11 residues. V dropped 4 bases and J dropped 8 bases, with 7 bases sitting between them. CDR1 is SNHLY and CDR2 is FYNNEI in the germline V gene. CDR3 nucleotide sequence: TGTGCCAGCAGTGTAACCGGTACGCAGTATTTT. It codes for CASSVTGTQYF.

The rearrangement joins TRBV5-1 to TRBJ2-6; 7 bases are a match to TRBD1. V shed 4 bases, J shed 0 bases, and the junction held 4 bases outside the gene matches. This CDR3 has 16 residues. Germline values: CDR1 SGHRS, CDR2 YFSETQ. In DNA form, the CDR3 reads TGCGCCAGCAGCACTAGACAGGGCTCTGGGGCCAACGTCCTGACTTTC. Its translation: CASSTRQGSGANVLTF.

Details on this clone: The sample holds other DNA sequences that translate to the same CDR3. The V and J genes are TRBV28 and TRBJ2-7; 8 bases map to TRBD1. CDR3 length: 14 amino acids. Germline-derived CDR1 and CDR2 are MDHEN and SYDVKM. With V trimmed by 5 bases and J by 4 bases, 7 bases remained unmatched. In nucleotides, the CDR3 is TGTGCCAGCAGTCCCGGGACAGGAACTTACGAGCAGTACTTC. Translation: CASSPGTGTYEQYF.

The genes are TRBV7-2 and TRBJ2-3; no clear D. This CDR3 is 14 amino acids long. CDR1 and CDR2 (germline): SGHTA, FQGNSA. Trimming pared 1 base from V and 5 bases from J, leaving 10 bases between. Written as DNA, the CDR3 is TGTGCCAGCAGCTTAGGTGGTACCGGAGATACGCAGTATTTT. As protein: CASSLGGTGDTQYF.

This chain uses TRBV7-9 with TRBJ1-2, with 7 bases lining up with TRBD1. V was pared by 5 bases and J by 6 bases, with 9 bases of the junction left unmatched. Germline CDR1 SEHNR, CDR2 FQNEAQ (reference sequence). The CDR3 has 14 amino acids. CDR3 protein: CASSVQGRVDGYTF. DNA for the CDR3: TGTGCCAGCAGCGTACAGGGGCGCGTTGATGGCTACACCTTC.

This clone was recorded a few times. This chain joins TRBV13 and TRBJ2-7; the D gene is possibly TRBD2 (6 bases). Per germline, CDR1 PRHDT and CDR2 FYEKMQ (reference sequence). The CDR3 length is 14 residues. V lost 5 bases, J lost 3 bases, and 14 bases lay in between. The CDR3 coding sequence is TGTGCCAGCAGCCCGGTGACGGGGGACTACGAGCAGTACTTC. Encoded protein: CASSPVTGDYEQYF.

The rearrangement uses TRBV5-1 and TRBJ2-1; the match to TRBD1 covers 9 bases. Germline lookup yields CDR1 SGHRS and CDR2 YFSETQ. After removal of 4 bases from V and 6 bases from J, the junction contained 11 bases not matched to a gene. The CDR3 is 16 residues long. The CDR3 spells CASSIGQGSAGNEQFF. The CDR3 DNA reads TGCGCCAGCAGCATAGGACAGGGGTCGGCGGGCAATGAGCAGTTCTTC.

The chain uses TRBV28 and TRBJ1-1; D is possibly TRBD1 (5 bases). CDR1 is MDHEN, CDR2 SYDVKM, per germline. CDR3 length equals 15 residues. V shed 6 bases and J shed 0 bases, with 14 bases lying between them. CDR3 region: CASRGYQGMNTEAFF. CDR3 DNA sequence: TGTGCCAGCAGAGGCTATCAGGGCATGAACACTGAAGCTTTCTTT.

This chain joins TRBV15 and TRBJ2-2; D perhaps matches TRBD2 (5 bases). This CDR3 comprises 14 residues. The V gene lost 6 bases and the J gene lost 4 bases, with 12 bases spanning the gap. Germline values: CDR1 LNHNV, CDR2 YYDKDF (reference sequence). For the CDR3, the DNA is TGTGCCACCAGACGAGCCGCGGGCACCGGGGAGCTGTTTTTT. Its protein product is CATRRAAGTGELFF.

The rearrangement joins TRBV5-1 to TRBJ1-2; D remains unclear. The germline V and J ends were trimmed by 2 bases and 4 bases, with 12 bases remaining between them. Germline CDR1 and CDR2: SGHRS and YFSETQ. The CDR3 runs 14 residues. The CDR3 nucleotides are TGCGCCAGCAGCTTTTCCCAGGCTACCTATGGCTACACCTTC. Residues: CASSFSQATYGYTF.